The following is a TCR beta chain sequence with its context. The repertoire was sequenced with immunoSEQ multiplex PCR; TCRdb's copy has only in-frame clones and lacks some. There are about 18,000 clones in the sample; roughly 83% occur only once, and 18% lies in the top ten. This entry belongs to a study of T cell changes during pregnancy in multiple sclerosis. The V segment lost 6 bases and the J segment 5 bases; nucleotides outside the gene matches: 6. In germline, CDR1 is WSHSY, CDR2 SAAADI. The CDR3 length is 15 residues. This sequence originates from a female donor in good health, enrolled as a control in a pregnancy study. The material sequenced was CD8+ T cells from peripheral blood mononuclear cells, taken in the third trimester of pregnancy. The V gene is TRBV10-2, the J gene TRBJ2-2; 10 bases map to TRBD1. DNA of the CDR3: TGCGCCAGCAGGGTAGGGACAGGGGTTACCGGGGAGCTGTTTTTT. It translates to CASRVGTGVTGELFF.